A single sample gave rise to the 30 T cell receptor beta chains below, sequenced in a study of T cells in Graves' hyperthyroidism and ophthalmopathy (dated by TCRdb to about 2019). The library was generated by multiplex PCR. Data came from an Illumina HiSeq 2000. Amplification of TCR beta CDR3 regions was carried out from RNA transcripts. For the first round of RT-PCR on the TCR CDR3, the HTBI primer set was used together with the Qiagen OneStep RT-PCR kit. In TCRdb, the public reads were trimmed at Q25 with fastp and aligned with MiXCR, with productive beta chains retained. Identical CDR3 protein sequences are pooled into one entry, listed with their most common genes and DNA. Within this sample are some 500,000 distinct CDR3 sequences, with approximately 15% of them counted one time only. The top ten clonotypes cover 15% to 20% of the sample. Sequenced material: blood. These receptors all come from a woman aged 18-29 years with Graves' hyperthyroidism.

This clonotype was counted many times. The chain carries TRBV18 and TRBJ2-5; D uncertain. Trimming cost V 2 bases and J 1 base, with 8 bases left between them. The CDR3 loop spans 14 amino acids. Germline assignment: CDR1 KGHSH and CDR2 LQKENI. CDR3 region: CASSPGFGQETQYF. The CDR3 nucleotides are TGTGCCAGCTCACCAGGGTTCGGCCAAGAGACCCAGTACTTC.

This chain connects TRBV28 to TRBJ1-5, with D unclear. Trimming pared 7 bases from V and 4 bases from J, leaving 8 bases between. CDR3 size: 12 residues. CDR1 and CDR2 (germline): MDHEN, SYDVKM. CDR3 sequence reads: CASTVGNQPQHF. CDR3 sequence (DNA): TGTGCCAGCACTGTCGGTAATCAGCCCCAGCATTTT.

The chain links TRBV5-1 to TRBJ2-7, with 13 nucleotides matching TRBD2. Germline CDR1 SGHRS, CDR2 YFSETQ. The CDR3 contains 16 residues. Germline trimming cut 0 bases from V and 4 bases from J; bases unmatched to any gene: 4. The CDR3 sequence: CASSLGLAGGVYEQYV. CDR3 nucleotide sequence: TGCGCCAGCAGCTTGGGACTAGCGGGAGGCGTATACGAGCAGTACGTC.

The chain links TRBV19 to TRBJ1-5, with a possible D match to TRBD1 (6 bases). Trimming left V 8 bases short and J 7 bases short, with 21 bases between. Germline lookup yields CDR1 LNHDA and CDR2 SQIVND (reference sequence). This CDR3 is 15 amino acids long. CDR3: CASEGGGGGGQPQHF. The CDR3 DNA reads TGTGCCAGTGAGGGGGGGGGCGGGGGCGGGCAGCCCCAGCATTTT.

This clonotype was seen a few times. A read error may be the cause here, since a much bigger clone is one base away. CDR3 amino acids: CANRTAEGSPLHF. CDR3 in DNA: TGTGCCAACCGGACAGCCGAGGGTTCACCCCTCCACTTT. The chain uses TRBV6-1 and TRBJ1-6, with D possibly TRBD1 on 6 matching bases. The CDR3 covers 13 residues. Trimming cost V 10 bases and J 9 bases, with 16 bases left between them. Germline assignment: CDR1 MNHNS and CDR2 SASEGT.

This clonotype was picked up one time. The genes are TRBV6-5 and TRBJ2-2; the match to TRBD2 covers 9 bases. The ends lost 3 bases at V and 1 base at J; junction bases unmatched: 3. Looked up from germline, CDR1 is MNHEY and CDR2 is SVGAGI. The CDR3 has 16 residues. The CDR3 loop is CASSYSTSGNTGELFF. CDR3 DNA sequence: TGTGCCAGCAGTTATTCGACTAGCGGGAACACCGGGGAGCTGTTTTTT.

The gene calls are TRBV14 and TRBJ1-2; no clear D. Germline V gives CDR1 SGHDN, CDR2 FVKESK. The CDR3 loop spans 16 amino acids. Trimming took off 3 bases at V and 8 bases at J, with 22 bases between the two ends. The CDR3: CASSHRAPTASRGYTF. Written as DNA, the CDR3 is TGTGCCAGCAGCCACCGGGCCCCGACGGCCTCCCGCGGCTACACCTTC. Supplemented by reference TRBV14 and TRBJ1-2, the full variable domain reads EAGVTQFPSHSVIEKGQTVTLRCDPISGHDNLYWYRRVMGKEIKFLLHFVKESKQDESGMPNNRFLAERTGGTYSTLKVQPAELEDSGVYFCASSHRAPTASRGYTFGSGTRLTVV.

This clonotype was seen ten or more times. The chain is built from TRBV12-3 or TRBV12-4 and TRBJ2-1, with 7 bases that match TRBD2. The V and J ends lost 6 bases and 2 bases, in that order; junction bases with no gene match: 4. The CDR3 runs 14 residues. Here the CDR3 reads CASRELAAYNEQFF. The CDR3 DNA follows: TGTGCCAGCAGGGAGCTAGCGGCCTACAATGAGCAGTTCTTC.

The CDR3 here is CASSASRDYYNEQFF. The CDR3 nucleotides read TGTGCCAGCAGCGCGAGCCGGGACTACTACAATGAGCAGTTCTTC. The J gene is TRBJ2-1, the V gene TRBV3-1; TRBD2 agrees at 7 bases. This CDR3 has 15 amino acids. From germline, CDR1 is LGHDT and CDR2 YNNKEL (reference sequence). Losses at the gene ends were 5 bases for V and 3 bases for J; bases not matched to a gene: 7.

The chain couples TRBV24-1 to TRBJ2-3; D gene unclear. Per germline, CDR1 KGHDR and CDR2 SFDVKD. Trimming removed 6 bases from V and 3 bases from J, with 9 bases in between. The CDR3 length is 13 residues. The CDR3 coding sequence is TGTGCCACCAGTCATGAAGTTACAGATACGCAGTATTTT. Protein sequence: CATSHEVTDTQYF.

This clonotype came up many times. The chain joins TRBV9 to TRBJ2-1; D call uncertain. Trimming removed 3 bases at V and 5 bases at J, with 9 bases between. The CDR3 contains 13 residues. Germline V gene data show CDR1 as SGDLS and CDR2 as YYNGEE. In nucleotides, the CDR3 is TGTGCCAGCAGCGGGCTGGGCGACAATGAGCAGTTCTTC. It codes for CASSGLGDNEQFF.

This clonotype was observed many times. The chain carries TRBV12-3 or TRBV12-4 and TRBJ2-1; 11 nucleotides agree with TRBD2. The CDR3 is 19 amino acids. The junction had 10 bases not matched to a gene; V was cut back by 3 bases and J by 0 bases. The CDR3 bases are TGTGCCAGCAGTTTGGGGACTAGCGGACTTCCGAGCTCCTACAATGAGCAGTTCTTC. Translating gives CASSLGTSGLPSSYNEQFF.

This clonotype was observed many times. This chain links TRBV20-1 with TRBJ1-1; tentative D call: TRBD1 (5 bases). Germline V gene sequence: CDR1 DFQATT, CDR2 SNEGSKA (reference sequence). The CDR3 spans 13 residues. The ends were cut back, 3 bases at V and 7 bases at J, with 15 bases in the middle. CDR3 coding DNA: TGCAGTGCTAGTCCCGGGGCTACTCTTGAAGCTTTCTTT. Translating it yields CSASPGATLEAFF.

This clonotype came up many times. The chain is built from TRBV2 and TRBJ1-5, with D unresolved. CDR3 length: 16 residues. From germline, CDR1 is SNHLY and CDR2 FYNNEI. V shed 5 bases and J shed 1 base, with 15 bases lying between them. CDR3 region: CASSSEEGWSNQPQHF. CDR3 in DNA: TGTGCCAGCAGTTCCGAGGAGGGATGGAGCAATCAGCCCCAGCATTTT.

The J gene is TRBJ1-2, the V gene TRBV29-1; no clear D gene. The CDR3 is made up of 12 amino acids. From germline, CDR1 is SQVTM and CDR2 ANQGSEA. V was pared by 6 bases and J by 2 bases, with 10 bases between. In nucleotides, the CDR3 is TGCAGCGTGGGGATCCGGAACTATGGCTACACCTTC. This translates into CSVGIRNYGYTF.

This clonotype was seen more than once but under ten times. The V and J genes are TRBV7-2 and TRBJ1-2; 7 positions agree with TRBD1. Germline V gives CDR1 SGHTA, CDR2 FQGNSA. V shed 4 bases and J 13 bases; nucleotides not matched to a gene: 15. This CDR3 comprises 14 residues. CDR3 protein: CASSSYGPGQQCTF. CDR3 DNA sequence: TGTGCCAGCAGCTCGTACGGCCCGGGACAGCAGTGCACCTTC.

This clonotype was counted at least ten times. The chain links TRBV2 to TRBJ2-1; D may match TRBD1 or TRBD2 (5 bases each). From germline, CDR1 is SNHLY and CDR2 FYNNEI. The V gene lost 11 bases and the J gene lost 6 bases, with 14 bases spanning the gap. The CDR3 sequence is 12 residues long. CDR3 DNA sequence: TGTGCCGGGGGAGACACCCCCAATGAGCAGTTCTTC. It is translated as CAGGDTPNEQFF.

This clonotype was counted ten times or more. The genes are TRBV11-3 and TRBJ2-2; D might be TRBD1 (6 bases). The CDR3 sequence is 17 residues long. Trimming removed 1 base at V and 6 bases at J, with 18 bases between. Germline CDR1 and CDR2: SGHNT and YENEEA. CDR3 sequence: CASSLAPTGITAGELFF. The CDR3 DNA reads as TGTGCCAGCAGCTTAGCCCCGACAGGAATCACAGCCGGGGAGCTGTTTTTT.

Notes on this clonotype: Germline is not matched at one junction end, which may reflect a read error. The chain carries TRBV3-1 and TRBJ2-2; the match to TRBD2 covers 12 bases. The CDR3 runs to 17 residues. Germline loops: CDR1 LGHDT, CDR2 YNNKEL (reference sequence). CDR3 region: CASRPLAGGPKTGELLF. CDR3 DNA sequence: TGTGCCAGCAGGCCTCTAGCGGGAGGGCCGAAAACCGGGGAGCTGTTGTTT.

This clonotype appeared many times. The genes are TRBV5-1 and TRBJ2-7, with D hard to call. The CDR3 is 12 residues long. Trimming removed 4 bases from V and 4 bases from J, with 9 bases in between. Germline V CDR1 and CDR2: SGHRS, YFSETQ. CDR3: CASSTNTYEQYF. CDR3 in DNA: TGCGCCAGCAGCACCAACACGTACGAGCAGTACTTC.

Many counts were recorded for this clonotype. The DNA of the CDR3 is TGTGCCAGCAGCGTAGGGGGACAGGGGGACCTAACCGGGGAGCTGTTTTTT. This gives the protein CASSVGGQGDLTGELFF. The rearrangement uses TRBV9 and TRBJ2-2; 11 bases match TRBD1. This CDR3 contains 17 residues. Germline CDR1 and CDR2: SGDLS and YYNGEE. J was trimmed by 5 bases and V by 0 bases; bases with no gene match: 6.

This clonotype appeared a few times. V and J are TRBV29-1 and TRBJ2-1, with a possible D match to TRBD1 (7 bases). Deletions cut 7 bases from V and 6 bases from J, with 19 bases between. The germline V gene has CDR1 SQVTM and CDR2 ANQGSEA. CDR3 length equals 14 residues. CDR3 amino acids: CSGEEGDSLNEQFF. The CDR3 DNA sequence: TGCAGCGGGGAGGAGGGGGACAGTCTCAATGAGCAGTTCTTC.

In its sample, this clonotype was seen once. The rearrangement uses TRBV13 and TRBJ2-1, with TRBD2 identical over 7 bases. Germline V gives CDR1 PRHDT, CDR2 FYEKMQ (reference sequence). The trim removed 7 bases at V and 6 bases at J, leaving 15 bases unmatched. The CDR3 sequence is 16 residues long. In DNA form, the CDR3 reads TGTGCCAGCAAAAACTGGGGGGGACGTCGCCTCAATGAGCAGTTCTTC. It codes for CASKNWGGRRLNEQFF.

This chain connects TRBV7-3 to TRBJ2-2; 11 bases are a match to TRBD1. The CDR3 totals 16 residues. Unmatched junction bases numbered 8, after V lost 5 bases and J lost 6 bases. Germline V lookup: CDR1 SGHTA, CDR2 FQGTGA. CDR3 sequence reads: CASSLMDRGLAGELFF. DNA of the CDR3: TGTGCCAGCAGCCTAATGGACAGGGGGCTAGCCGGGGAGCTGTTTTTT.

This clonotype was seen a few times. The chain uses TRBV7-3 and TRBJ1-1; D is undetermined. This CDR3 spans 13 amino acids. The germline CDR1 and CDR2 sequences are SGHTA and FQGTGA. V was cut by 5 bases and J by 5 bases, with 12 bases left in between. CDR3 loop: CASSPGRETEAFF. DNA for the CDR3: TGTGCCAGCAGCCCAGGACGAGAGACTGAAGCTTTCTTT.

The J gene is TRBJ2-4, the V gene TRBV6-1; no definite D call. Germline V gene lookup returns CDR1 MNHNS and CDR2 SASEGT. The CDR3 totals 14 residues. Trimming removed 7 bases from V and 0 bases from J, with 10 bases in between. DNA of the CDR3: TGTGCCAGCACTTTAGGCACAGCCAAAAACATTCAGTACTTC. Translation gives CASTLGTAKNIQYF.

The table lists this clonotype with many counts. This rearrangement joins TRBV12-3 or TRBV12-4 to TRBJ2-2, with 8 positions matching TRBD2. The CDR3 runs 16 residues. The J segment lost 4 bases and the V segment lost 4 bases, leaving 8 bases of the junction unmatched. CDR3: CASSSEWREATGELFF. The CDR3 nucleotides read TGTGCCAGCAGTTCGGAGTGGCGGGAGGCCACCGGGGAGCTGTTTTTT.

In its sample, this clonotype was seen many times. The V and J genes are TRBV19 and TRBJ2-6, with D maybe TRBD2 (5 bases). The CDR3 totals 16 residues. From germline, CDR1 is LNHDA and CDR2 SQIVND (reference sequence). With 6 bases removed from V and 0 bases from J, the gap between germline ends came to 12 bases. The CDR3 DNA reads TGTGCCAGTAGAGTGGGCGGAGGCTCTGGGGCCAACGTCCTGACTTTC. Translation gives CASRVGGGSGANVLTF.

This clonotype was seen at least ten times. V gene TRBV20-1 combines with J gene TRBJ1-1; D is possibly TRBD1 (5 bases). The CDR3 is 16 residues long. V was trimmed by 3 bases and J by 1 base, leaving 18 bases between them. The germline CDR1 and CDR2 sequences are DFQATT and SNEGSKA (reference sequence). This CDR3 reads CSARKRGAPTNTEAFF. In nucleotides, the CDR3 is TGCAGTGCTAGGAAGCGCGGGGCTCCTACGAACACTGAAGCTTTCTTT.

The sample holds a few counts of this clonotype. V usage is TRBV7-9 and J usage is TRBJ1-1; D gene uncertain. The V gene's germline CDR1 is SEHNR and CDR2 FQNEAQ (reference sequence). CDR3 length: 12 amino acids. Between the trimmed V and J ends, which lost 4 bases and 10 bases, there was a span of 13 bases. This CDR3 reads CASSSLENVAFF. CDR3 DNA sequence: TGTGCCAGCAGCTCCCTCGAGAACGTAGCTTTCTTT.